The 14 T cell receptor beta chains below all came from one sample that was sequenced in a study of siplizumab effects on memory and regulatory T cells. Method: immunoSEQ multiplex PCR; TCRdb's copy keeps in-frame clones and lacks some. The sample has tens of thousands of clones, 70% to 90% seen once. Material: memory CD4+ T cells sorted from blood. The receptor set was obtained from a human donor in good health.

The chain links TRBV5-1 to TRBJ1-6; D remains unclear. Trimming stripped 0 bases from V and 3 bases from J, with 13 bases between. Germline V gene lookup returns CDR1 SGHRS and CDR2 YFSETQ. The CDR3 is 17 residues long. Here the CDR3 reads CASSLDGQQNYNSPLHF. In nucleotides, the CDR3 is TGCGCCAGCAGCTTGGATGGCCAGCAAAACTATAATTCACCCCTCCACTTT.

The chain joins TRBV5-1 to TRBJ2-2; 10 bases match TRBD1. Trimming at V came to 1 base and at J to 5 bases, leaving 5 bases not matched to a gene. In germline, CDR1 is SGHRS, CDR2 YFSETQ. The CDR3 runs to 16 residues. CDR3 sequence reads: CASSLTGQGVTGELFF. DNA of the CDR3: TGCGCCAGCAGCTTGACCGGACAGGGGGTTACCGGGGAGCTGTTTTTT. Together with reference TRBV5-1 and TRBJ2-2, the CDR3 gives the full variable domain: KAGVTQTPRYLIKTRGQQVTLSCSPISGHRSVSWYQQTPGQGLQFLFEYFSETQRNKGNFPGRFSGRQFSNSRSEMNVSTLELGDSALYLCASSLTGQGVTGELFFGEGSRLTVL.

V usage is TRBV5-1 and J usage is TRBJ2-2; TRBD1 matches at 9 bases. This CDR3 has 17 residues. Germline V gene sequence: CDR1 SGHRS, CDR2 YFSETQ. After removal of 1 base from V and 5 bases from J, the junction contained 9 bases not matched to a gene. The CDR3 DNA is TGCGCCAGCAGCTTGATATCTGGGACAGGGCGGACCGGGGAGCTGTTTTTT. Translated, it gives CASSLISGTGRTGELFF.

CDR3 in amino acids: CASSFNGPDTQYF. The CDR3 coding sequence is TGTGCCAGCAGCTTCAACGGTCCAGATACGCAGTATTTT. The rearrangement joins TRBV5-5 to TRBJ2-3; D remains ambiguous. With 2 bases removed from V and 4 bases from J, the gap between germline ends came to 8 bases. Germline CDR1 and CDR2: SGHKS and YYEKEE (reference sequence). The CDR3 loop spans 13 amino acids.

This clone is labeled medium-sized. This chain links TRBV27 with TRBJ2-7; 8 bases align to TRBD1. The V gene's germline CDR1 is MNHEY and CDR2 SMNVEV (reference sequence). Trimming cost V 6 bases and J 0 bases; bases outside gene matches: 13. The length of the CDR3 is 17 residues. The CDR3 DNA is TGTGCCAGCAGCCTTGTTCAGGGGGCCCCCTTCTCCTACGAGCAGTACTTC. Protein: CASSLVQGAPFSYEQYF.

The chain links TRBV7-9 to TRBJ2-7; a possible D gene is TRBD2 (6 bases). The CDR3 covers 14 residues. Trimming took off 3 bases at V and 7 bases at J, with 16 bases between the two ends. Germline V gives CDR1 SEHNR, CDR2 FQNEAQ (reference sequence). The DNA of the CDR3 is TGTGCCAGCAGCTTCGGACGGGCCGGGGGTGAGCAGTACTTC. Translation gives CASSFGRAGGEQYF.

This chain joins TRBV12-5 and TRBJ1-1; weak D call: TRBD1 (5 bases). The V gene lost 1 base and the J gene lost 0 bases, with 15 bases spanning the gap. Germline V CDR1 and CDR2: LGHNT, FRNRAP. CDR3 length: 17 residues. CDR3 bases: TGTGCTAGTGGTTTGGAGGGGTCAAGGCGCATGAACACTGAAGCTTTCTTT. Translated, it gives CASGLEGSRRMNTEAFF. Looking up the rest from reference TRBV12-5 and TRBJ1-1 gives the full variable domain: DARVTQTPRHKVTEMGQEVTMRCQPILGHNTVFWYRQTMMQGLELLAYFRNRAPLDDSGMPKDRFSAEMPDATLATLKIQPSEPRDSAVYFCASGLEGSRRMNTEAFFGQGTRLTVV.

CDR3 bases: TGCGCCAGCAGCTTTGAGACAGATACGCAGTATTTT. Amino acid sequence: CASSFETDTQYF. This chain links TRBV5-1 with TRBJ2-3; D remains unclear. Deletions cut 2 bases from V and 3 bases from J, with 4 bases between. Germline lookup yields CDR1 SGHRS and CDR2 YFSETQ. CDR3 length equals 12 residues.

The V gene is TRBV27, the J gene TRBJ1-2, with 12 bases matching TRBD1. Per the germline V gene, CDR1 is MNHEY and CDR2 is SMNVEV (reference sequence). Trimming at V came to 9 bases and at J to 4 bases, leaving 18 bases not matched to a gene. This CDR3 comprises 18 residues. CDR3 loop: CASSITGTGGAGGYGYTF. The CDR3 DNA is TGTGCCAGTTCGATTACCGGGACAGGGGGCGCCGGTGGCTATGGCTACACCTTC.

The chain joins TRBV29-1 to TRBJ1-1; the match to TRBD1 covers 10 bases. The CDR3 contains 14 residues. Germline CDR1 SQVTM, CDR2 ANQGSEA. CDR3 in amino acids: CRTGTGATNTEAFF. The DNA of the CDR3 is TGCAGAACCGGGACAGGGGCGACGAACACTGAAGCTTTCTTT.

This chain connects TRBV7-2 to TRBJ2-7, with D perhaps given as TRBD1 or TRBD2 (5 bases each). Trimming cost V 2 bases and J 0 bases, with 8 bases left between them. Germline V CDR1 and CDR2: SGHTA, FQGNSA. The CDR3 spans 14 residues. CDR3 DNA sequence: TGTGCCAGCAGCTTATGGGGGAGCTCCTACGAGCAGTACTTC. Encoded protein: CASSLWGSSYEQYF.

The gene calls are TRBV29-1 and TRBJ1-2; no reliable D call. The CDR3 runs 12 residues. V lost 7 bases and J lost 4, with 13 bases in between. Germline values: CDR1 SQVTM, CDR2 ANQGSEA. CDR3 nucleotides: TGCAGCGCCAGCCCGCAAGGCTATGGCTACACCTTC. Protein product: CSASPQGYGYTF.

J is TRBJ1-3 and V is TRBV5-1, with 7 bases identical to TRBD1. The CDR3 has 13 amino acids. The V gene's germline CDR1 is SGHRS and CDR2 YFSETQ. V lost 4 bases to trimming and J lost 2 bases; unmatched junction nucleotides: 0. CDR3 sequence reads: CASSQGAGNTIYF. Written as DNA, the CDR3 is TGCGCCAGCAGCCAGGGGGCTGGAAACACCATATATTTT.

The DNA for the CDR3 is TGTGCCAGCAGTTTACTTCGTACCGACCGTTACAATGAGCAGTTCTTC. This codes for CASSLLRTDRYNEQFF. The chain joins TRBV27 to TRBJ2-1; D gene uncertain. CDR1 is MNHEY, CDR2 SMNVEV, per germline (reference sequence). Trimming left V 2 bases short and J 4 bases short, with 15 bases between. The CDR3 runs to 16 residues.